Each of the 2 T cell receptor beta chains below was sequenced from the same sample in a study of blood T cell repertoires in COVID-19. This table comes from immunoSEQ multiplex PCR, and its TCRdb copy is limited to in-frame clones, with some not included. The data contain more than 70,000 clones, around 83% of them singletons. Sequences were obtained from peripheral blood. The receptors were sampled from a woman of 80 years or more in a cohort sampled during active or convalescent COVID-19.

This chain joins TRBV6-6 and TRBJ2-1; TRBD2 agrees at 10 bases. CDR1 is MNHNY, CDR2 SVGAGI, per germline (reference sequence). V was pared by 5 bases and J by 4 bases, with 8 bases of the junction left unmatched. CDR3 length equals 16 residues. CDR3 amino acids: CASSKGLAERYNEQFF. The DNA for the CDR3 is TGTGCCAGCAGTAAAGGACTAGCGGAACGATACAATGAGCAGTTCTTC.

The chain links TRBV9 to TRBJ1-6; no firm D call. The CDR3 totals 12 residues. Germline CDR1 and CDR2: SGDLS and YYNGEE. The V end lost 4 bases, the J end lost 11 bases, and 10 bases lay between the germline ends. This CDR3 is CASSRARPPLHF. In DNA, the CDR3 is TGTGCCAGCAGCCGTGCCAGGCCACCCCTCCACTTT.